This TCR beta chain was sequenced in a study of early T cells in non-severe SARS-CoV-2 infection. The overall study: Chains from this unsorted whole-blood bulk RNA could not be paired. General observations from the study: Anti-spike CD8 responses were favored in VDJdb matching, and private and CD4 specificities were missed.

A single record per CDR3 protein comes from TCRdb applying MiXCR to the 5' RACE reads. The sample contains tens of thousands of distinct CDR3 sequences, about 5% of which appear only once. Germline assignment: CDR1 LGHNA and CDR2 YSLEER. The length of the CDR3 is 16 residues. The junction had 6 bases not matched to a gene; V was cut back by 0 bases and J by 6 bases. As concerns this clonotype: Its specificity is unknown.

Sequencing input: whole blood. V usage is TRBV4-3 and J usage is TRBJ2-2; the match to TRBD1 covers 8 bases. This TCR derives from an adult who was a healthcare worker with PCR-confirmed SARS-CoV-2 infection or an uninfected control (not recorded which). Here the CDR3 DNA reads TGCGCCAGCAGCCAAGATCCCCAACAGGGGGCCGGGGAGCTGTTTTTT. Translation: CASSQDPQQGAGELFF.